This T cell receptor beta chain was sequenced during a study of OX40 agonist ivuxolimab in advanced cancers. Study-level background: Patients were treated with intravenous ivuxolimab, dosed at 0.01 to 10 mg/kg and infused every 2 weeks. Three partial responders included one hepatocellular carcinoma patient and two cutaneous melanoma patients. The dose-escalation cohort was around 83% male, with a mean age of 60 years, ranging about 23 to 80. Study findings and constraints: CD4+ and CD8+ T cells in blood underwent clonal expansion by week 6 at 0.1 to 3.0 mg/kg.

Method: immunoSEQ multiplex PCR; TCRdb's copy keeps in-frame clones and lacks some. The table records over 50,000 clones, 70% to 90% of them present only once. As regards this clone: The antigen remains undetermined.

The sample here was CD4+ or CD8+ T cells sorted from blood, taken in a trial of the OX40 agonist ivuxolimab. This sequence originates from an adult with an advanced solid tumor such as melanoma, head and neck, liver or kidney cancer.

Here the CDR3 DNA reads TGTGCCAGCAGCACTCGACAGGAGAAGGACAATGAGCAGTTCTTC. Its translation is CASSTRQEKDNEQFF. The rearrangement links TRBV13 to TRBJ2-1; D may be TRBD1 (6 bases). This CDR3 contains 15 residues. V was shortened by 5 bases and J by 5 bases, with 16 bases between the two germline ends. The V gene's germline CDR1 is PRHDT and CDR2 FYEKMQ (reference sequence). The whole variable domain, filled in from reference TRBV13 and TRBJ2-1, reads AAGVIQSPRHLIKEKRETATLKCYPIPRHDTVYWYQQGPGQDPQFLISFYEKMQSDKGSIPDRFSAQQFSDYHSELNMSSLELGDSALYFCASSTRQEKDNEQFFGPGTRLTVL.